The 3 T cell receptor beta chains given below trace back to one sample, sequenced in a study of PD-1 blockade in classical Hodgkin lymphoma. The sample's time point: cycle 4 day 1 (C4D1), after more than five weeks of nivolumab. Patients all relapsed after autologous stem cell transplantation, and there was variation in brentuximab vedotin exposure. Researchers report purifying CD4+ T cells from thawed PBMCs by magnetic negative selection. Data came from immunoSEQ multiplex PCR; TCRdb stores just in-frame clones and leaves some out. The table shows about 32,000 clones, with roughly nine tenths occurring only once. Sample: CD4+ T cells from blood, taken before the fourth cycle of nivolumab. The receptors stem from a human donor with classical Hodgkin lymphoma.

The chain is built from TRBV29-1 and TRBJ1-2; maybe TRBD1 (5 bases). V lost 4 bases to trimming and J lost 2 bases, with 8 bases between them. Germline V gives CDR1 SQVTM, CDR2 ANQGSEA. This CDR3 is built from 12 residues. CDR3 protein: CSVAEGNYGYTF. The CDR3 coding sequence is TGCAGCGTTGCGGAGGGGAACTATGGCTACACCTTC.

This clone was observed a handful of times. The rearrangement links TRBV28 to TRBJ1-2; 10 nucleotides agree with TRBD1. J gave up 3 bases and V 4 bases, and 5 bases lay outside the gene matches. CDR1 is MDHEN and CDR2 is SYDVKM in the germline V gene. The CDR3 length is 15 residues. Here the CDR3 DNA reads TGTGCCAGCAGTTCTTCCGGGACAGGGGACTATGGCTACACCTTC. This sequence encodes CASSSSGTGDYGYTF.

This clone was picked up one time. The gene calls are TRBV6-5 and TRBJ2-1, with D possibly TRBD2 on 6 matching bases. The germline V gene encodes CDR1 MNHEY and CDR2 SVGAGI. The CDR3 has 16 residues. V lost 2 bases and J 0 bases, leaving 11 bases between the germline ends. CDR3 sequence reads: CASSYLRGGSYNEQFF. The CDR3, as DNA: TGTGCCAGCAGTTACCTGCGGGGCGGCTCCTACAATGAGCAGTTCTTC.